Listed below are T cell receptor beta chains from one sample, sequenced in a study of memory CD4+ T cells and cytomegalovirus serostatus. Produced via immunoSEQ multiplex PCR; TCRdb's table is partial and in-frame only. The repertoire has under 75,000 clones, over 60% of them found once; the top ten carry almost 0.55%. What was sequenced was memory CD4+ T cells from blood. These receptors were obtained from an adult in good health and CMV-seronegative. Some clones in this sample may be carry-over from other donors' samples. Both conserved end residues are part of each CDR3. Fields, in order: D gene, J gene, clone size, V gene, CDR3 DNA, CDR3 protein. The D gene is left open where the match is weak. Clone size is stated in some rows and not others, as once, few, many or a class when expanded.

NA TRBJ2-7 NA TRBV2 TGTGCCAGCAGTGAACAGACCACGGGACCCTACGAGCAGTACTTC CASSEQTTGPYEQYF
TRBD1 TRBJ2-7 NA TRBV18 TGTGCCAGCTCACCGCAGACAGGGGCCAGGGAGCAGTACTTC CASSPQTGAREQYF
NA TRBJ2-3 few TRBV9 TGTGCCAGCAGCGCATCAGGGGGGCTAATCAGCACAGATACGCAGTATTTT CASSASGGLISTDTQYF
NA TRBJ1-6 NA TRBV12-5 TGTGCTAGTGGTCAGGGACCAATCACACCGAATTCACCCCTCCACTTT CASGQGPITPNSPLHF
NA TRBJ2-7 NA TRBV21-1 TGTGCCAGCAGCGCCACCCGGGACGGATCCTCCTACGAGCAGTACTTC CASSATRDGSSYEQYF
TRBD1 TRBJ1-3 NA TRBV9 TGTGCCAGCAGCGTTACAGGGGTGGGAAACACCATATATTTT CASSVTGVGNTIYF
TRBD1 TRBJ1-2 once TRBV5-4 TGTGCCAGCAGCTCTCCGACAGGGGGGAAACATGGCTACACCTTC CASSSPTGGKHGYTF
NA TRBJ1-5 NA TRBV7-9 TGTGCCAGCAGCTTGGCCTCCAGGGATCAGCCCCAGCATTTT CASSLASRDQPQHF
TRBD1 TRBJ1-6 NA TRBV5-1 TGCGCCAGCAGCTTGGGGCCGAAGCTGGGAACAGGGGCCATCTCTCGTAATTCACCCCTCCACTTT CASSLGPKLGTGAISRNSPLHF
TRBD1 TRBJ1-2 NA TRBV6-5 TGTGCCAGCAGTTACTCCCCAGGGGGCGAGGGCGGCTACACCTTC CASSYSPGGEGGYTF
NA TRBJ2-3 few TRBV28 TGTGCCAGCAGTTTACAGCGCCCTCGCACAGATACGCAGTATTTT CASSLQRPRTDTQYF
NA TRBJ2-5 NA TRBV11-2 TGTGCCAGCAGCTCACAGATCCAAGAGACCCAGTACTTC CASSSQIQETQYF
TRBD1 TRBJ2-7 once TRBV11-3 TGTGCCAGCAGCACCCACAGGGGATCCTACGAGCAGTACTTC CASSTHRGSYEQYF
TRBD1 TRBJ1-4 once TRBV7-2 TGTGCCAGCAGCCCCTACGGACAGGTTTATAATGAAAAACTGTTTTTT CASSPYGQVYNEKLFF
TRBD1 TRBJ2-7 NA TRBV7-9 TGTGCCAGCAGCCCTGGGGACAGGGGGCTAAGGGACCTGAGCGAGCAGTACTTC CASSPGDRGLRDLSEQYF
NA TRBJ2-2 NA TRBV7-9 TGTGCCAACCAAGGACAGAACACCGGGGAGCTGTTTTTT CANQGQNTGELFF
TRBD2 TRBJ2-7 NA TRBV6-6 TGTGCCACTAAAAAAGGACTAGCGGTTTACGAGCAGTACTTC CATKKGLAVYEQYF
NA TRBJ1-4 NA TRBV2 TGTGCCAGCAGTGCTCAAAGCTCTAATGAAAAACTGTTTTTT CASSAQSSNEKLFF
NA TRBJ2-2 once TRBV19 TGTGCCAGTTCATGGACAGTAAACACCGGGGAGCTGTTTTTT CASSWTVNTGELFF
NA TRBJ1-5 NA TRBV2 TGTGCCAGCGGTGTTTTTATCGGCTACAATCAGCCCCAGCATTTT CASGVFIGYNQPQHF
NA TRBJ2-4 NA TRBV6-1 TGTGCCAGCAGTCTGCGGGGAAACATTCAGTACTTC CASSLRGNIQYF
TRBD1 TRBJ1-3 NA TRBV4-1 TGCGCCAGCAGCCAGGGCCAACAGGGGACTGGAAACACCATATATTTT CASSQGQQGTGNTIYF
TRBD1 TRBJ2-5 NA TRBV5-5 TGTGCCAGCAGACCAAACGACAGGGGCCAAGAGACCCAGTACTTC CASRPNDRGQETQYF
NA TRBJ1-5 once TRBV14 TGTGCCAGCAGCCAAGATTGGGGTGGCAATCAGCCCCAGCATTTT CASSQDWGGNQPQHF
NA TRBJ1-2 NA TRBV5-4 TGTGCCAGCAGCTTGGTGGGACAAGCTGGCTACACCTTC CASSLVGQAGYTF
NA TRBJ1-1 NA TRBV2 TGTGCCAGCAGCATGGACGGGAGGGCTTTCTTT CASSMDGRAFF
NA TRBJ2-3 once TRBV12-1 TGTGCCAGCAGCTCCTGGCGGGGGGTTGTTATCTCGGATACGCAGTATTTT CASSSWRGVVISDTQYF
TRBD1 TRBJ1-1 NA TRBV11-2 TGTGCCAGCAGCTCGACAGGGGTCACTGAAGCTTTCTTT CASSSTGVTEAFF
TRBD2 TRBJ2-1 NA TRBV4-3 TGCGCCAGCAGCCAGAGGTTTCAGCGGGAGGGCCGCGAGCAGTTCTTC CASSQRFQREGREQFF
NA TRBJ2-7 NA TRBV7-2 TGTGCCAGCAGCTTAAATCGGGGGGAGCAGTACTTC CASSLNRGEQYF
TRBD1 TRBJ2-2 NA TRBV19 TGTGCCAGTAGTAACCGGGACAGGGGAAGACCCGGGGAGCTGTTTTTT CASSNRDRGRPGELFF
TRBD1 TRBJ1-1 NA TRBV30 TGTGCCTTTAACAGGGGGCAAGGGGGAACTGAAGCTTTCTTT CAFNRGQGGTEAFF
NA TRBJ2-7 NA TRBV4-1 TGCGCCAGCAGCCCCCAGAGCTCCTACGAGCAGTACTTC CASSPQSSYEQYF
NA TRBJ1-3 NA TRBV11-2 TGTGCCAGCAGCCTCCCTCCAGCGGCCTCTGGAAACACCATATATTTT CASSLPPAASGNTIYF